What follows are 4 T cell receptor beta chains derived from one specimen sequenced in a study of T-cell reconstitution after alpha-beta-depleted transplantation in children. Preparation of the TCRbeta library was carried out with unique molecular identifiers. TCRdb used MiXCR to reprocess the PCR reads, holding one entry per CDR3 protein. Here the sample spans around 380,000 distinct CDR3 sequences, about a tenth being singletons. This material consisted of PBMCs from the stem cell graft donor, taken from the stem cell graft. Receptors were obtained from a human donor who donated a stem cell graft to a child with acute myeloid leukemia.

J is TRBJ1-4 and V is TRBV29-1; D unclear. The CDR3 is 14 residues long. The germline V gene encodes CDR1 SQVTM and CDR2 ANQGSEA. With 4 bases removed from V and 7 bases from J, the gap between germline ends came to 16 bases. CDR3 in DNA: TGCAGCGTTGCCGGGCCAGACCGGGGTGAAAAACTGTTTTTT. It translates to CSVAGPDRGEKLFF.

This clonotype has more than one count but fewer than ten. V and J are TRBV20-1 and TRBJ2-1; tentatively, D is TRBD2 (5 bases). The CDR3 consists of 13 residues. CDR1 DFQATT and CDR2 SNEGSKA come from the germline V gene (reference sequence). This CDR3 reads CRMSGPSYNEQFF. DNA for the CDR3: TGCAGGATGAGCGGTCCCTCCTACAATGAGCAGTTCTTC.

This chain links TRBV6-1 with TRBJ1-1; 8 bases are a match to TRBD1. Trimming at V came to 6 bases and at J to 1 base, leaving 1 base not matched to a gene. Germline loops: CDR1 MNHNS, CDR2 SASEGT. CDR3 length: 13 amino acids. CDR3 sequence: CASRQGGNTEAFF. The CDR3 DNA reads as TGTGCCAGCAGACAGGGGGGGAACACTGAAGCTTTCTTT.

This clonotype was counted a few times. The genes are TRBV12-3 or TRBV12-4 and TRBJ1-1; 9 bases are a match to TRBD1. CDR3 length equals 15 residues. J lost 2 bases, V lost 3 bases, and 4 bases had no gene match. The CDR3 loop reads CASSFDRGRNTEAFF. The CDR3 DNA reads TGTGCCAGCAGTTTCGACAGGGGGAGAAACACTGAAGCTTTCTTT.